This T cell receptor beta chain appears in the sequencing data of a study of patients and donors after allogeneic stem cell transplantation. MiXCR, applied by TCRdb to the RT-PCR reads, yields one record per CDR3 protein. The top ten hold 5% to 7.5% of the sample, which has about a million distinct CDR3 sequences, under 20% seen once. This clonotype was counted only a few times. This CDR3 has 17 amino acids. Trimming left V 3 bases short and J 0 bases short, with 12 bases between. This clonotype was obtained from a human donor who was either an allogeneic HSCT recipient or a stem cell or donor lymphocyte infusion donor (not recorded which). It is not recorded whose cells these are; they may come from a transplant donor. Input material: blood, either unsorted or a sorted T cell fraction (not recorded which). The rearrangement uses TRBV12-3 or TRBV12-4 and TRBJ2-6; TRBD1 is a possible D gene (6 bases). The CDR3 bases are TGTGCCAGCAGTTTCAGACAGGTAGACTCTGGGGCCAACGTCCTGACTTTC. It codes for CASSFRQVDSGANVLTF.